These T cell receptor beta chains were read from a single sample in a study of T cell responses to AZD1222 COVID-19 vaccine. Some clones are missing from TCRdb's copy, which holds only in-frame ones; the method was immunoSEQ multiplex PCR. This sample has 140,000 to 150,000 clones; about 92% occur once, and the top ten carry less than 15%. Material: peripheral blood, obtained after recovery from COVID-19. The source of these receptors is an adult who had recovered from COVID-19. Both conserved end residues are part of each CDR3. The size of a clone is reported for some rows only, either as once, few or many, or as a class for expanded clones.

v_call: TRBV9; clone_size: -; j_call: TRBJ2-1; cdr3_aa: CASSVPAGNNEQFF
v_call: TRBV3-1/TRBV3-2; clone_size: -; j_call: TRBJ1-6; cdr3_aa: CASSPGRYSPLHF
v_call: TRBV18; clone_size: -; j_call: TRBJ2-2; cdr3_aa: CASSPNTGELFF
v_call: TRBV6-5; clone_size: -; j_call: TRBJ2-3; cdr3_aa: CASSQDRSTDTQYF
v_call: TRBV3-1/TRBV3-2; clone_size: -; j_call: TRBJ1-6; cdr3_aa: CASSHSGGGSPLHF
v_call: TRBV5-1; clone_size: -; j_call: TRBJ2-5; cdr3_aa: CASSLIGTEETQYF
v_call: TRBV5-4; clone_size: -; j_call: TRBJ1-4; cdr3_aa: CASSLDRTNEKLFF
v_call: TRBV9; clone_size: -; j_call: TRBJ1-2; cdr3_aa: CASSVLPGQHKKANYGYTF
v_call: TRBV19; clone_size: -; j_call: TRBJ1-1; cdr3_aa: CASSSSVNTEAFF
v_call: TRBV4-1; clone_size: -; j_call: TRBJ1-2; cdr3_aa: CASSQVNEEVQLYGYTF
v_call: TRBV12-2; clone_size: -; j_call: TRBJ2-1; cdr3_aa: CASRPQRRTDPYNEQFF
v_call: TRBV7-7; clone_size: -; j_call: TRBJ2-3; cdr3_aa: CASSLGAGGTDTQYF
v_call: TRBV10-3; clone_size: -; j_call: TRBJ2-1; cdr3_aa: CAISERGSSIENEQFF
v_call: TRBV21-1; clone_size: -; j_call: TRBJ1-2; cdr3_aa: CASSKVATNYGYTF
v_call: TRBV6-4; clone_size: -; j_call: TRBJ2-2; cdr3_aa: CASSEGEHGELFF
v_call: TRBV12-5; clone_size: -; j_call: TRBJ1-1; cdr3_aa: CASGLDGTKGTEAFF
v_call: TRBV6-5; clone_size: -; j_call: TRBJ2-7; cdr3_aa: CASSLRSGSLAEQYF
v_call: TRBV7-9; clone_size: -; j_call: TRBJ2-2; cdr3_aa: CASSKRLQANANTGELFF
v_call: TRBV28; clone_size: -; j_call: TRBJ2-2; cdr3_aa: CASSLFTGTGELFF
v_call: TRBV2; clone_size: -; j_call: TRBJ2-5; cdr3_aa: CASTAQGARGETQYF
v_call: TRBV28; clone_size: -; j_call: TRBJ2-7; cdr3_aa: CASRDRGVEQYF
v_call: TRBV20-1; clone_size: -; j_call: TRBJ2-7; cdr3_aa: CSARLDEQYF
v_call: TRBV30; clone_size: -; j_call: TRBJ1-2; cdr3_aa: CAWSVGRGGYGYTF
v_call: TRBV9; clone_size: -; j_call: TRBJ2-3; cdr3_aa: CASSPGTPAFTDTQYF
v_call: TRBV28; clone_size: -; j_call: TRBJ1-2; cdr3_aa: CASSFLAGEEGYTF
v_call: TRBV25-1; clone_size: -; j_call: TRBJ2-3; cdr3_aa: CASSENFASGTDTQYF
v_call: TRBV19; clone_size: -; j_call: TRBJ1-4; cdr3_aa: CASKRRSNEKLFF
v_call: TRBV3-1/TRBV3-2; clone_size: -; j_call: TRBJ2-1; cdr3_aa: CASSLRAGGGSNEQFF
v_call: TRBV29-1; clone_size: once; j_call: TRBJ1-2; cdr3_aa: CSVEEAPFSEPYGYTF
v_call: TRBV4-2; clone_size: once; j_call: TRBJ1-1; cdr3_aa: CASSQRVGDTEAFF
v_call: TRBV7-2; clone_size: -; j_call: TRBJ2-1; cdr3_aa: CASSFPPTGLVSYNEQFF
v_call: TRBV25-1; clone_size: -; j_call: TRBJ1-1; cdr3_aa: CASKSLMDTEAFF
v_call: TRBV7-8; clone_size: -; j_call: TRBJ2-1; cdr3_aa: CASSFGWGSGNNNEQFF
v_call: TRBV30; clone_size: -; j_call: TRBJ1-3; cdr3_aa: CAWTRGSSGNTIYF
v_call: TRBV7-3; clone_size: -; j_call: TRBJ1-3; cdr3_aa: CASSLNRGPGNTIYF
v_call: TRBV6-5; clone_size: -; j_call: TRBJ1-2; cdr3_aa: CASRLDRGDGYTF
v_call: TRBV29-1; clone_size: -; j_call: TRBJ1-6; cdr3_aa: CSVEVAGGIHF
v_call: TRBV29-1; clone_size: once; j_call: TRBJ1-2; cdr3_aa: CSVVTGSNYGYTF
v_call: TRBV27; clone_size: once; j_call: TRBJ2-7; cdr3_aa: CASSRTGRSYEQYF
v_call: TRBV19; clone_size: once; j_call: TRBJ2-4; cdr3_aa: CASSSLVVAKNIQYF
v_call: TRBV2; clone_size: -; j_call: TRBJ2-1; cdr3_aa: CASSQGPNNEQFF
v_call: TRBV28; clone_size: -; j_call: TRBJ1-5; cdr3_aa: CASSLWGRGNQPQHF
v_call: TRBV6-5; clone_size: -; j_call: TRBJ1-1; cdr3_aa: CASSQRGLNTEAFF
v_call: TRBV10-3; clone_size: -; j_call: TRBJ1-1; cdr3_aa: CAISLGRGNTEAFF
v_call: TRBV7-9; clone_size: -; j_call: TRBJ2-2; cdr3_aa: CASSLKGAAGELFF
v_call: TRBV24-1; clone_size: -; j_call: TRBJ2-5; cdr3_aa: CATSGTGWGGQETQYF
v_call: TRBV28; clone_size: -; j_call: TRBJ2-2; cdr3_aa: CASSSNTGQQNTGELFF
v_call: TRBV5-4; clone_size: -; j_call: TRBJ1-4; cdr3_aa: CASSLEGGVNEKLFF
v_call: TRBV28; clone_size: -; j_call: TRBJ1-6; cdr3_aa: CASSQQGGWNRVRNSPLHF
v_call: TRBV9; clone_size: -; j_call: TRBJ1-4; cdr3_aa: CASSPQAGANEKLFF
v_call: TRBV28; clone_size: -; j_call: TRBJ1-4; cdr3_aa: CASRPITGALNEKLFF
v_call: TRBV5-4; clone_size: once; j_call: TRBJ2-2; cdr3_aa: CASSSGGELFF
v_call: TRBV10-3; clone_size: -; j_call: TRBJ2-5; cdr3_aa: CAISEGLSGETQYF
v_call: TRBV3-1/TRBV3-2; clone_size: once; j_call: TRBJ2-3; cdr3_aa: CASSRGDRSVGTDTQYF
v_call: TRBV2; clone_size: -; j_call: TRBJ1-2; cdr3_aa: CASTGTGGNGYTF
v_call: TRBV6-5; clone_size: -; j_call: TRBJ1-1; cdr3_aa: CASSRTGGTEAFF
v_call: TRBV5-1; clone_size: -; j_call: TRBJ1-3; cdr3_aa: CASSLDVDSGNTIYF
v_call: TRBV3-1/TRBV3-2; clone_size: -; j_call: TRBJ2-3; cdr3_aa: CASSQGLSTDTQYF
v_call: TRBV9; clone_size: -; j_call: TRBJ2-5; cdr3_aa: CASSVGSGGLAGLTETQYF
v_call: TRBV15; clone_size: -; j_call: TRBJ2-7; cdr3_aa: CATSRRGEAPYYEQYF